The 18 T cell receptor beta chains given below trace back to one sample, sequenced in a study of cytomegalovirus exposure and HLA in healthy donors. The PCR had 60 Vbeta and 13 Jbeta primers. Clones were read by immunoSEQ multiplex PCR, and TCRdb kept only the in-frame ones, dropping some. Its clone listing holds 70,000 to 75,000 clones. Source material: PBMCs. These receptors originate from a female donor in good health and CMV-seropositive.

CDR3 protein: CASSPTGLTDTQYF. Written as DNA, the CDR3 is TGTGCCAGCAGCCCGACAGGACTCACAGATACGCAGTATTTT. The chain combines TRBV9 with TRBJ2-3; possibly TRBD1 for D (6 bases). V lost 4 bases, J lost 2 bases, and 11 bases lay in between. CDR3 size: 14 residues. Germline CDR1 is SGDLS and CDR2 is YYNGEE.

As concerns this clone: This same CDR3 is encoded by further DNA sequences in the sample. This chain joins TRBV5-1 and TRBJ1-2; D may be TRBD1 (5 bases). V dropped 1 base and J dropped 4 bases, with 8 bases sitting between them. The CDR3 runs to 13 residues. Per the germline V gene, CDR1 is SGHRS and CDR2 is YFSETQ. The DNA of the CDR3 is TGCGCCAGCAGCTTGACAGGATCCTATGGCTACACCTTC. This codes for CASSLTGSYGYTF.

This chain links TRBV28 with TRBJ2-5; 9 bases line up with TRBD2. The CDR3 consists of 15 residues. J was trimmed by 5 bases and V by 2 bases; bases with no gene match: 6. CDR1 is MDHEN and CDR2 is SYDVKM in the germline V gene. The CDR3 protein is CASSLRLAGWETQYF. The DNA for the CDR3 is TGTGCCAGCAGTTTACGGCTAGCGGGATGGGAGACCCAGTACTTC.

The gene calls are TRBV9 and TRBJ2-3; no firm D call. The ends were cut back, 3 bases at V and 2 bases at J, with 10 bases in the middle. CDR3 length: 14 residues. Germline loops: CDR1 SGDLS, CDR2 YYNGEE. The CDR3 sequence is CASSARGDTDTQYF. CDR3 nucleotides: TGTGCCAGCAGCGCAAGAGGCGACACAGATACGCAGTATTTT.

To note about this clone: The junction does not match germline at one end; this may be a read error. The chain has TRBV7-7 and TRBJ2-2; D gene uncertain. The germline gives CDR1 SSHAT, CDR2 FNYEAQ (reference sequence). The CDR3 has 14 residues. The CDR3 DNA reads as TGTGCTAGCAGCCCGCGACAGAACACCGGGGAGCTGTTTTTT. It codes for CASSPRQNTGELFF.

The CDR3 is CASSLAGTGGYEQYF. The CDR3 coding sequence is TGTGCCAGCAGTCTCGCCGGGACAGGGGGCTACGAGCAGTACTTC. The V call is TRBV6-5, the J call TRBJ2-7; 11 nucleotides agree with TRBD1. Germline-derived CDR1 and CDR2 are MNHEY and SVGAGI. Unmatched junction bases numbered 6, after V lost 5 bases and J lost 3 bases. The CDR3 is 15 amino acids.

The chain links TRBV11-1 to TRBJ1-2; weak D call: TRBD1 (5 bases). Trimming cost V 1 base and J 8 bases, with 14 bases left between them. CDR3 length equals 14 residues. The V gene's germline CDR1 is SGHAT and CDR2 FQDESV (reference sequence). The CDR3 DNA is TGTGCCAGCAGCTTAGTTACGACAGCTGGCGGCTACACCTTC. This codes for CASSLVTTAGGYTF.

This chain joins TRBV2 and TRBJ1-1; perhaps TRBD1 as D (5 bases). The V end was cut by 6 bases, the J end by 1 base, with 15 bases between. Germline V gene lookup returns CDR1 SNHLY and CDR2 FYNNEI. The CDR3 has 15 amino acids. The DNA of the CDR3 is TGTGCCAGCAGGGGTATCGGGGGAGGGAACACTGAAGCTTTCTTT. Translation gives CASRGIGGGNTEAFF.

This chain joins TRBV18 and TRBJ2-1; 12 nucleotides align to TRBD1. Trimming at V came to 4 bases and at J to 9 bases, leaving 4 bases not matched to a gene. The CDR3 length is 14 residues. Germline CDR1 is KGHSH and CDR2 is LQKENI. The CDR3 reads CASSLGQGAGEQFF. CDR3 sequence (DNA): TGTGCCAGCTCACTGGGACAGGGGGCGGGTGAGCAGTTCTTC.

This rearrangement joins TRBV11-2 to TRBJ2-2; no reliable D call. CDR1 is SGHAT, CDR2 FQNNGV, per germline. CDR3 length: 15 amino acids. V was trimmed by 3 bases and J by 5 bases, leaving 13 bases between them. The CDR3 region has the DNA TGTGCCAGCAGCTTCACCAGAAGTATGACCGGGGAGCTGTTTTTT. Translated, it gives CASSFTRSMTGELFF.

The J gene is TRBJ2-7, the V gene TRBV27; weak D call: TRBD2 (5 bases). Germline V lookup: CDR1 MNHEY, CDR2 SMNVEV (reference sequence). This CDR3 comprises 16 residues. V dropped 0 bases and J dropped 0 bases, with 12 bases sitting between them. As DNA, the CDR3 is TGTGCCAGCAGTTTATCGAGGTCTAGCTCCTCCTACGAGCAGTACTTC. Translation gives CASSLSRSSSSYEQYF.

The CDR3 nucleotides read TGTGCCAGCAGCCCGGACACTCCTATAGGCTACACCTTC. This encodes CASSPDTPIGYTF. The J gene is TRBJ1-2, the V gene TRBV7-9; weak D call: TRBD1 (5 bases). The germline CDR1 and CDR2 sequences are SEHNR and FQNEAQ (reference sequence). This CDR3 has 13 amino acids. V lost 5 bases to trimming and J lost 8 bases, with 15 bases between them.

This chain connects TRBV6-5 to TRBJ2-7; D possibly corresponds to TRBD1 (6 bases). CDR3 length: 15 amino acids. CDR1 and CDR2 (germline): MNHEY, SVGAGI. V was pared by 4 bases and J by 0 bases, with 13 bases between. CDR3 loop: CASSSTGHLSYEQYF. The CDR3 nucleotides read TGTGCCAGCAGTTCCACGGGACACCTCTCCTACGAGCAGTACTTC.

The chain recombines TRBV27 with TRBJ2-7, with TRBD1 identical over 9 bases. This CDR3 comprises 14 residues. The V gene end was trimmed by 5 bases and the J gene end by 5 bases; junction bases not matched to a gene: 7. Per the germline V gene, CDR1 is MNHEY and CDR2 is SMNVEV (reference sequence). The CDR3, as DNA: TGTGCCAGCAGTCATGCGGGACAGGGCCACGAGCAGTACTTC. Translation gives CASSHAGQGHEQYF.

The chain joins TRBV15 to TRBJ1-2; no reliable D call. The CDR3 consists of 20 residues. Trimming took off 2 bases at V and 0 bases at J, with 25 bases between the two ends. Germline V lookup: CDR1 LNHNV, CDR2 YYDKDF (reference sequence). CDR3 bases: TGTGCCACCAGCAGACCGACGGTATTCGGGAACCTTAATACTAACTATGGCTACACCTTC. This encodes CATSRPTVFGNLNTNYGYTF.

This CDR3 reads CASTTGGDHEQYF. CDR3 bases: TGTGCCAGCACCACGGGGGGAGACCACGAGCAGTACTTC. This sequence joins TRBV18 and TRBJ2-7; TRBD2 matches at 7 bases. V trimming: 8 bases; J trimming: 5 bases; junction bases outside the gene matches: 9. The CDR3 is made up of 13 amino acids. Germline CDR1 KGHSH, CDR2 LQKENI.

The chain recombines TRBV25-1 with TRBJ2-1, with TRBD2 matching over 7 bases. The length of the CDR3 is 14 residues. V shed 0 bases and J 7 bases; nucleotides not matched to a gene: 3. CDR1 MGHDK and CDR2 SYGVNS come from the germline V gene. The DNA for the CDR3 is TGTGCCAGCAGTGAATATCGCGGGGGTAATGAGCAGTTCTTC. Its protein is CASSEYRGGNEQFF.

In DNA, the CDR3 is TGTGCCAGCAGTCAGGACAGAACCTCTGGAAACACCATATATTTT. This gives the protein CASSQDRTSGNTIYF. This chain connects TRBV6-5 to TRBJ1-3; tentative D call: TRBD1 (6 bases). CDR1 and CDR2 (germline): MNHEY, SVGAGI. Trimming took off 5 bases at V and 0 bases at J, with 11 bases between the two ends. This CDR3 has 15 amino acids.